The 25 T cell receptor beta chains below all came from one sample that was sequenced in a study of control samples from healthy donors and cancer patients. Method: immunoSEQ multiplex PCR; TCRdb's copy keeps in-frame clones and lacks some. Altogether about 220,000 clones are present, about 94% being singletons, with the ten largest covering roughly 1.6%. The sample comprised blood. The receptors come from a man aged 50 to 59 in good health.

The chain links TRBV5-1 to TRBJ2-7, with TRBD1 identical over 8 bases. The CDR3 consists of 15 residues. Germline loops: CDR1 SGHRS, CDR2 YFSETQ. The J segment lost 7 bases and the V segment lost 3 bases, leaving 12 bases of the junction unmatched. The CDR3 region is CASSWSGGESREQYF. CDR3 DNA: TGCGCCAGCAGCTGGTCAGGGGGCGAGAGTAGGGAGCAGTACTTC.

This clone has only one observation. This rearrangement joins TRBV4-2 to TRBJ1-1; weak D call: TRBD1 (6 bases). In germline, CDR1 is LGHNA, CDR2 YNFKEQ. The CDR3 is 16 residues long. V was clipped by 8 bases and J by 0 bases, with 19 bases between them. The CDR3 loop reads CASGGYGQLMNTEAFF. CDR3 DNA sequence: TGTGCCAGCGGGGGCTATGGACAGCTTATGAACACTGAAGCTTTCTTT.

This clone was found a few times. The genes are TRBV5-1 and TRBJ2-3; D possibly corresponds to TRBD1 (5 bases). The V gene lost 4 bases and the J gene lost 2 bases, with 17 bases spanning the gap. Germline V gene sequence: CDR1 SGHRS, CDR2 YFSETQ. This CDR3 region has 16 residues. CDR3: CASSQPSGALTDTQYF. CDR3 sequence (DNA): TGCGCCAGCAGCCAACCCAGTGGGGCTCTCACAGATACGCAGTATTTT.

This clone was recorded only once. This chain uses TRBV9 with TRBJ1-2, with a weak D call TRBD1 (5 bases). V was pared by 3 bases and J by 0 bases, with 12 bases between. Germline CDR1 and CDR2: SGDLS and YYNGEE. This CDR3 comprises 15 residues. CDR3 coding DNA: TGTGCCAGCAGCGCCCCGGGGCGAGCTAACTATGGCTACACCTTC. Protein: CASSAPGRANYGYTF.

The V gene is TRBV6-5, the J gene TRBJ2-1; D ambiguous. The CDR3 is made up of 15 amino acids. V lost 0 bases, J lost 5 bases, and 11 bases lay in between. Looked up from germline, CDR1 is MNHEY and CDR2 is SVGAGI. CDR3 DNA: TGTGCCAGCAGTTACTCGCCCCTCAGCGACAATGAGCAGTTCTTC. Encoded protein: CASSYSPLSDNEQFF.

The rearrangement uses TRBV9 and TRBJ1-1, with 8 positions matching TRBD1. Germline V gene lookup returns CDR1 SGDLS and CDR2 YYNGEE. CDR3 length equals 18 residues. Trimming removed 2 bases from V and 1 base from J; junction bases left unmatched: 13. The CDR3 here is CASSVGEQGDWRNTEAFF. In nucleotides, the CDR3 is TGTGCCAGCAGCGTCGGTGAACAGGGGGACTGGAGGAACACTGAAGCTTTCTTT.

The chain links TRBV3-1 (or the pseudogene TRBV3-2) to TRBJ1-4; D perhaps matches TRBD1 (6 bases). The CDR3 is 16 amino acids. V lost 4 bases and J lost 8, with 20 bases in between. Germline-derived CDR1 and CDR2 are LGHDT and YNNKEL (reference sequence). DNA of the CDR3: TGTGCCAGCAGCCGCCCCACTGGGGGCGCGGGCGAAAAACTGTTTTTT. Its protein is CASSRPTGGAGEKLFF.

The genes are TRBV2 and TRBJ1-1, with TRBD1 identical over 10 bases. Unmatched junction bases numbered 10, after V lost 6 bases and J lost 0 bases. CDR3 length: 17 amino acids. Per the germline V gene, CDR1 is SNHLY and CDR2 is FYNNEI. The CDR3 reads CASSEPRTGGMNTEAFF. The CDR3 region has the DNA TGTGCCAGCAGCGAACCCCGGACAGGGGGAATGAACACTGAAGCTTTCTTT.

The chain joins TRBV20-1 to TRBJ1-4; 8 bases are a match to TRBD1. V trimming: 3 bases; J trimming: 7 bases; junction bases outside the gene matches: 7. In germline, CDR1 is DFQATT, CDR2 SNEGSKA (reference sequence). The CDR3 totals 14 residues. CDR3 sequence (DNA): TGCAGTGCTAGTCCCAGGGGGCTTGGTGAAAAACTGTTTTTT. Protein product: CSASPRGLGEKLFF.

This clone was seen a few times. CDR3 in amino acids: CASSFTGGTEAFF. CDR3 nucleotide sequence: TGTGCCAGCAGTTTCACCGGGGGCACTGAAGCTTTCTTT. The genes are TRBV28 and TRBJ1-1, with a weak D call TRBD1 (5 bases). CDR1 MDHEN and CDR2 SYDVKM come from the germline V gene. This CDR3 contains 13 residues. The V and J ends lost 3 bases and 4 bases respectively, with 9 bases between them. The whole variable domain, filled in from reference TRBV28 and TRBJ1-1, reads DVKVTQSSRYLVKRTGEKVFLECVQDMDHENMFWYRQDPGLGLRLIYFSYDVKMKEKGDIPEGYSVSREKKERFSLILESASTNQTSMYLCASSFTGGTEAFFGQGTRLTVV.

The genes are TRBV11-2 and TRBJ2-3; D is possibly TRBD1 (5 bases). Trimming pared 2 bases from V and 0 bases from J, leaving 15 bases between. CDR1 is SGHAT and CDR2 is FQNNGV in the germline V gene. The CDR3 consists of 17 residues. CDR3 protein: CASSLRGSVFSTDTQYF. CDR3 coding DNA: TGTGCCAGCAGCTTAAGGGGAAGCGTTTTCAGCACAGATACGCAGTATTTT.

CDR3 DNA: TGTGCCAGCAGTTACGCCGTGGGGCTAGCATACGAGCAGTACTTC. This translates into CASSYAVGLAYEQYF. The chain is built from TRBV6-2 or TRBV6-3 and TRBJ2-7; either TRBD1 or TRBD2 may fit D (5 bases each). CDR1 and CDR2 from the germline V gene are MNHEY and SVGEGT. The CDR3 runs 15 residues. V lost 2 bases to trimming and J lost 4 bases, with 15 bases between them.

V and J are TRBV7-2 and TRBJ2-5; 10 nucleotides line up with TRBD1. The germline V gene has CDR1 SGHTA and CDR2 FQGNSA. This CDR3 comprises 15 residues. J was trimmed by 5 bases and V by 1 base; bases with no gene match: 4. CDR3 DNA sequence: TGTGCCAGCAGCTTAGGACAGGGGGCTATGGAGACCCAGTACTTC. This sequence encodes CASSLGQGAMETQYF.

This clone is a singleton in its sample. The chain recombines TRBV18 with TRBJ1-1; possible D gene TRBD1, 6 bases. CDR1 is KGHSH and CDR2 is LQKENI in the germline V gene. This CDR3 spans 14 amino acids. The ends were cut back, 6 bases at V and 7 bases at J, with 18 bases in the middle. The CDR3 protein is CASSPDRFQGEAFF. CDR3 sequence (DNA): TGTGCCAGCTCGCCCGACAGGTTTCAGGGTGAAGCTTTCTTT.

This clone was picked up one time. This sequence joins TRBV2 and TRBJ2-2; 9 bases are a match to TRBD1. Germline V gene lookup returns CDR1 SNHLY and CDR2 FYNNEI. The CDR3 covers 15 residues. Unmatched junction bases numbered 5, after V lost 6 bases and J lost 3 bases. The CDR3 region is CASRGQGRDTGELFF. The CDR3 coding sequence is TGTGCCAGCAGGGGACAGGGTCGGGACACCGGGGAGCTGTTTTTT.

The chain combines TRBV6-6 with TRBJ1-5; D uncertain. The CDR3 is 13 residues long. Trimming pared 6 bases from V and 1 base from J, leaving 7 bases between. CDR1 MNHNY and CDR2 SVGAGI come from the germline V gene (reference sequence). The CDR3 DNA is TGTGCCAGCAGACCCCCAAGCAATCAGCCCCAGCATTTT. Amino acids: CASRPPSNQPQHF.

As for this clone: This sample also contains other DNA sequences that code for the same CDR3. The V gene is TRBV19, the J gene TRBJ2-2; 9 bases are shared with TRBD1. The CDR3 consists of 14 residues. J lost 2 bases, V lost 6 bases, and 1 base had no gene match. Germline V CDR1 and CDR2: LNHDA, SQIVND (reference sequence). CDR3 sequence (DNA): TGTGCCAGTAGGGACAGGGGTAACACCGGGGAGCTGTTTTTT. Amino acid sequence: CASRDRGNTGELFF.

V is TRBV9 and J is TRBJ1-3; D is uncertain. Germline V CDR1 and CDR2: SGDLS, YYNGEE. The germline V and J ends were trimmed by 0 bases and 0 bases, with 16 bases remaining between them. The CDR3 contains 18 residues. The CDR3 here is CASSVGGPTKASGNTIYF. CDR3 coding DNA: TGTGCCAGCAGCGTAGGAGGACCCACGAAGGCCTCTGGAAACACCATATATTTT.

The chain carries TRBV3-1 (or the pseudogene TRBV3-2) and TRBJ2-4, with D uncertain. The CDR3 has 17 residues. Germline V lookup: CDR1 LGHDT, CDR2 YNNKEL (reference sequence). Between the trimmed V and J ends, which lost 2 bases and 0 bases, there was a span of 14 bases. The CDR3 loop is CASSQSVLALAKNIQYF. CDR3 DNA sequence: TGTGCCAGCAGCCAAAGCGTACTTGCGCTAGCCAAAAACATTCAGTACTTC.

J is TRBJ1-1 and V is TRBV19; possibly TRBD1 for D (6 bases). Trimming left V 4 bases short and J 1 base short, with 10 bases between. CDR1 and CDR2 from the germline V gene are LNHDA and SQIVND (reference sequence). The CDR3 is 14 residues long. Here the CDR3 reads CASSTDRSNTEAFF. The CDR3 nucleotides are TGTGCCAGTAGTACCGACAGGTCGAACACTGAAGCTTTCTTT.

V gene TRBV21-1 combines with J gene TRBJ2-2; the listed D gene, TRBD1, was not tested against the DNA. TRBV21-1 is described as a pseudogene. The CDR3 sequence is 17 residues long. The CDR3 nucleotides read TGTGCCAGCAGCAAACGGGGGGACAGGGCCGACACCGGGGAGCTGTTTTTT. Translation: CASSKRGDRADTGELFF.

For the CDR3, the DNA is TGCAGCGTTGGGTCGGATACGCAGTATTTT. Translating it yields CSVGSDTQYF. The gene calls are TRBV29-1 and TRBJ2-3; D uncertain. Trimming shortened V by 4 bases and J by 6 bases, and 5 bases separated the two germline ends. CDR3 length: 10 residues. In germline, CDR1 is SQVTM, CDR2 ANQGSEA.

The chain combines TRBV28 with TRBJ1-5; D possibly corresponds to TRBD1 (6 bases). Trimming took 6 bases from V and 0 from J, leaving 12 bases between them. This CDR3 is 15 amino acids long. Germline lookup yields CDR1 MDHEN and CDR2 SYDVKM. The CDR3 nucleotides read TGTGCCAGCAGCCTACAGGGATATAGCAATCAGCCCCAGCATTTT. The encoded protein is CASSLQGYSNQPQHF.

V gene TRBV15 combines with J gene TRBJ1-2, with TRBD1 as a possible D gene (6 bases). The germline V and J ends were trimmed by 1 base and 8 bases, with 14 bases remaining between them. Germline V CDR1 and CDR2: LNHNV, YYDKDF (reference sequence). This CDR3 spans 14 amino acids. The DNA of the CDR3 is TGTGCCACCAGCAGAGGGTCAGGGGCTACGGGCTACACCTTC. Protein: CATSRGSGATGYTF.

The sample holds one count of this clone. The V gene is TRBV19, the J gene TRBJ2-6; TRBD1 matches at 7 bases. The CDR3 extends over 15 amino acids. CDR1 LNHDA and CDR2 SQIVND come from the germline V gene (reference sequence). The CDR3 DNA is TGTGCAGCCGGGACAGCTACTCTGTTTGCCAACGTCCTGACTTTC. Amino acid sequence: CAAGTATLFANVLTF.